Sequencing of this T cell receptor beta chain was carried out in a study of monozygotic twins with inflammatory bowel disease. After re-calling the 5' RACE reads, TCRdb lists one entry per CDR3 protein, DNA absent. The sample table includes about 170,000 distinct CDR3 sequences. Germline V lookup: CDR1 SGHRS, CDR2 YFSETQ. The CDR3 spans 20 residues. The chain uses TRBV5-1 and TRBJ2-7; TCRdb's D gene call, TRBD1, goes unchecked for lack of DNA. The TCR comes from a human donor with ulcerative colitis or Crohn's disease, or a healthy co-twin of an affected twin (not recorded which). Sequenced sample: blood. The CDR3 here is CASSRTPPDRVRDKFYEQYF. Together with reference TRBV5-1 and TRBJ2-7, the CDR3 gives the full variable domain: KAGVTQTPRYLIKTRGQQVTLSCSPISGHRSVSWYQQTPGQGLQFLFEYFSETQRNKGNFPGRFSGRQFSNSRSEMNVSTLELGDSALYLCASSRTPPDRVRDKFYEQYFGPGTRLTVT.